These T cell receptor beta chains were read from a single sample in a study of T-cell reconstitution after alpha-beta-depleted transplantation in children. TCRdb reprocessed the PCR reads via MiXCR and lists one record per CDR3 protein. The data show hundreds of thousands of distinct CDR3 sequences, around 14% seen once. Sequenced material: PBMCs, taken before TCRalphabeta/CD19-depleted stem cell transplant. These receptors were obtained from a girl aged 2-10 years with congenital amegakaryocytic thrombocytopenia, due to receive a stem cell transplant. The conserved cysteine and the conserved F or W are not part of the CDR3 here. The D gene is left open where the match is weak.

V gene	D gene	CDR3 protein
TRBV20-1	NA	SAPDQRKYGYT
TRBV7-9	NA	ASSFPPIGANTEAF
TRBV7-8	TRBD2	ASSSGAGGPPDTQY
TRBV6-1	TRBD2	ASQRLGTSGQEETQY
TRBV7-6	NA	ASSLIRNNSPLH
TRBV6-4	NA	ASAVGAWNEQF
TRBV7-9	NA	ASSLQPTNYGYT
TRBV18	NA	ASSPWQQGGIMNTEAF
TRBV28	TRBD1	ASSSSRGTGVNIQY
TRBV18	NA	ASSPVRDRSGNTIY
TRBV6-2/TRBV6-3	TRBD2	ASSLGLAGAFTYNEQF
TRBV20-1	TRBD2	SARKTGLAGGEQF
TRBV5-1	NA	ASSFNENYEQY
TRBV10-2	NA	ASSERWYEQY
TRBV19	NA	ASSILGTSYNEQF
TRBV4-1	TRBD1	ASSPMDRDTYEQY
TRBV4-2	NA	ASSQEPGMGPGTQY
TRBV29-1	TRBD2	SATSGSGEQF
TRBV12-3/TRBV12-4	TRBD2	ASCLTGTSVYEQY
TRBV5-1	NA	ASSFYGRTGELF
TRBV4-1	TRBD2	ASSQERGSDIQY
TRBV7-6	NA	ASSRSGGHTEAF
TRBV12-3/TRBV12-4	NA	ASSFPRENQGLIKGDFFGELF
TRBV27	TRBD2	ASNSGTRTYNEQF
TRBV18	TRBD1	ASSPLTGVGSEAF
TRBV30	NA	AWTGRGEQY
TRBV29-1	NA	SVMAASNEQF
TRBV28	NA	ASSSHTGTLYGYT
TRBV12-3/TRBV12-4	NA	ASSSLTETSGANVLT
TRBV29-1	TRBD1	SVEGQGAEQF
TRBV5-1	NA	ASSLNRANTGELF
TRBV7-9	NA	ASSLPLGGISYEQY
TRBV20-1	NA	SASGSAYNEQF
TRBV10-3	NA	AISELLHNEQF
TRBV20-1	NA	SARDLGDQETQY
TRBV12-3/TRBV12-4	NA	ASSQRAFDTEAF